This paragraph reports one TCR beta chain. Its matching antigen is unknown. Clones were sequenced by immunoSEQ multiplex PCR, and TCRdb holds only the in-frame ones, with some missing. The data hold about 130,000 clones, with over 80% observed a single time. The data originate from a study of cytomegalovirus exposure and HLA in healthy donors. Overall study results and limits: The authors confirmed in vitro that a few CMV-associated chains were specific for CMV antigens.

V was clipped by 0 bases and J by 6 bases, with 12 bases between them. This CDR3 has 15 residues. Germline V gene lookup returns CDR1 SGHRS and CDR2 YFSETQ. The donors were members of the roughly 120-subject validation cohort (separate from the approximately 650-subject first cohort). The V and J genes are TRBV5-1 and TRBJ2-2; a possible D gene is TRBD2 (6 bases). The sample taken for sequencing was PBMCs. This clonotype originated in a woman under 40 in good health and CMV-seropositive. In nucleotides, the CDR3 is TGCGCCAGCAGCTTGGCCGCGGGAAGCCCCGGGGAGCTGTTTTTT. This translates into CASSLAAGSPGELFF.